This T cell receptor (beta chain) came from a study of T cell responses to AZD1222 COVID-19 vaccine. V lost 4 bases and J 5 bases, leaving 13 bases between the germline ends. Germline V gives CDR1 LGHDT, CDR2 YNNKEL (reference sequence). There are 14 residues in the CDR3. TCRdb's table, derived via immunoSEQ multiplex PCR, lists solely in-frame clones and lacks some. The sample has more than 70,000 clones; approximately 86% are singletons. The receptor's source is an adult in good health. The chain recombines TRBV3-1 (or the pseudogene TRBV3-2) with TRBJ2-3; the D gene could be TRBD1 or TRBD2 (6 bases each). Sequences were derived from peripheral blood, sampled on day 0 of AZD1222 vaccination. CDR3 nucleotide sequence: TGTGCCAGCAGCCGCTCGGGGGCGGAAGATACGCAGTATTTT. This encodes CASSRSGAEDTQYF.